This T cell receptor (beta chain) was obtained from a study of blood T cell repertoires in COVID-19. CDR1 is KGHDR and CDR2 is SFDVKD in the germline V gene. This CDR3 comprises 14 residues. After removal of 2 bases from V and 5 bases from J, the junction contained 3 bases not matched to a gene. The Seattle patients joined while their infection was active and were tracked longitudinally afterward. Per the original data handling: Nucleated cell counts were estimated from reference gene primer amplification. Method: immunoSEQ multiplex PCR; TCRdb's copy keeps in-frame clones and lacks some. Clone size and the V and J calls come from that table; the DNA yielded D and trimming. The repertoire holds under 250,000 clones, with approximately 85% as singletons.

Sequencing was carried out using peripheral blood. V usage is TRBV24-1 and J usage is TRBJ2-7; TRBD1 aligns across 9 bases. The receptor comes from a woman aged 70-85 years with COVID-19, enrolled during active disease. The CDR3 is CATSDSGQGHEQYF. DNA of the CDR3: TGTGCCACCAGTGATTCGGGACAGGGTCACGAGCAGTACTTC.